The 13 T cell receptor beta chains presented below share a single source sample, sequenced in a study of blood T cell repertoires in COVID-19. TCRdb keeps only in-frame clones here, not all; method: immunoSEQ multiplex PCR. The data contain about 250,000 clones, roughly 84% of them singletons. The sequencing sample was made of peripheral blood. All receptors come from a human donor with COVID-19, enrolled during active disease. The donor label of this sample is uncertain.

V and J are TRBV29-1 and TRBJ2-1; D not certain. The V gene lost 3 bases and the J gene lost 0 bases, with 6 bases spanning the gap. This CDR3 has 13 amino acids. Germline V gives CDR1 SQVTM, CDR2 ANQGSEA. The CDR3, as DNA: TGCAGCGTTGACCTACGCTCCTACAATGAGCAGTTCTTC. Translation: CSVDLRSYNEQFF.

The V gene is TRBV6-5, the J gene TRBJ1-2; 7 nucleotides line up with TRBD1. The CDR3 is 14 residues long. CDR1 is MNHEY and CDR2 is SVGAGI in the germline V gene. V dropped 7 bases and J dropped 4; count of bases not matched to a gene: 9. The CDR3 nucleotides read TGTGCCAGCACCCCAGACAGGGACGGCTATGGCTACACCTTC. Encoded protein: CASTPDRDGYGYTF.

The chain is built from TRBV27 and TRBJ1-4; the D gene is possibly TRBD1 (5 bases). Between the trimmed V and J ends, which lost 2 bases and 0 bases, there was a span of 13 bases. This CDR3 is 17 amino acids long. In germline, CDR1 is MNHEY, CDR2 SMNVEV (reference sequence). CDR3 amino acids: CASSLRPSGATNEKLFF. CDR3 nucleotides: TGTGCCAGCAGTTTAAGGCCCTCGGGGGCAACTAATGAAAAACTGTTTTTT.

The chain has TRBV2 and TRBJ2-2, with D perhaps TRBD1 (5 bases). V lost 5 bases, J lost 4 bases, and 11 bases lay in between. Germline V lookup: CDR1 SNHLY, CDR2 FYNNEI. CDR3 length equals 14 residues. The CDR3 DNA sequence: TGTGCCAGCAGTCTGCAGGGTCTCACCGGGGAGCTGTTTTTT. Translating gives CASSLQGLTGELFF.

The V gene is TRBV6-4, the J gene TRBJ2-3; no firm D call. This CDR3 spans 15 amino acids. Germline CDR1 and CDR2: MRHNA and SNTAGT. With 0 bases removed from V and 0 bases from J, the gap between germline ends came to 7 bases. The CDR3 protein is CASSDSYSSTDTQYF. CDR3 DNA: TGTGCCAGCAGTGACTCGTACAGCAGCACAGATACGCAGTATTTT.

V gene TRBV5-4 combines with J gene TRBJ2-3; 11 bases are shared with TRBD2. The CDR3 spans 17 residues. Trimming cost V 0 bases and J 4 bases; bases outside gene matches: 7. Per germline, CDR1 SGHNT and CDR2 YYREEE (reference sequence). CDR3 in DNA: TGTGCCAGCAGCTTGGGAATAGCGGGAGGGCCGGCAGATACGCAGTATTTT. It codes for CASSLGIAGGPADTQYF.

The table lists this clone with a few counts. The rearrangement uses TRBV19 and TRBJ1-1; 9 nucleotides line up with TRBD1. J gave up 9 bases and V 4 bases, and 9 bases lay outside the gene matches. Germline CDR1 and CDR2: LNHDA and SQIVND (reference sequence). This CDR3 comprises 14 residues. CDR3 sequence: CASSTVPGQGQAFF. CDR3 nucleotide sequence: TGTGCCAGTAGTACTGTCCCGGGACAGGGACAAGCTTTCTTT.

The chain combines TRBV11-2 with TRBJ1-1; D not resolved. V lost 4 bases to trimming and J lost 0 bases, with 9 bases between them. This CDR3 contains 14 residues. CDR1 and CDR2 from the germline V gene are SGHAT and FQNNGV. The CDR3 spells CASSYGQLNTEAFF. CDR3 in DNA: TGTGCCAGCAGCTATGGGCAGTTGAACACTGAAGCTTTCTTT.

The chain combines TRBV9 with TRBJ2-1; D might be TRBD2 (6 bases). Germline-derived CDR1 and CDR2 are SGDLS and YYNGEE. This CDR3 region has 14 residues. Trimming removed 3 bases at V and 10 bases at J, with 17 bases between. DNA for the CDR3: TGTGCCAGCAGCGGGGTGACTGGAGGAGGGGAGCAGTTCTTC. This codes for CASSGVTGGGEQFF.

The sample holds a few counts of this clone. The chain is built from TRBV6-5 and TRBJ1-1, with 8 nucleotides matching TRBD1. CDR1 MNHEY and CDR2 SVGAGI come from the germline V gene. The CDR3 totals 13 residues. V lost 6 bases, J lost 5 bases, and 5 bases stayed unmatched. In nucleotides, the CDR3 is TGTGCCAGCAGGAACAGGGGGAATACTGAAGCTTTCTTT. As protein: CASRNRGNTEAFF.

The rearrangement uses TRBV30 and TRBJ2-7; tentatively, D is TRBD1 (5 bases). V was trimmed by 1 base and J by 3 bases, leaving 10 bases between them. The V gene's germline CDR1 is GTSNPN and CDR2 SVGIG (reference sequence). The CDR3 totals 13 residues. CDR3 in DNA: TGTGCCTGGAGTGCGCAGGGTGGCTACGAGCAGTACTTC. Translation gives CAWSAQGGYEQYF.

This clone has a handful of counts. The V call is TRBV6-5, the J call TRBJ1-2; the D gene is possibly TRBD1 (5 bases). CDR1 is MNHEY and CDR2 is SVGAGI in the germline V gene. This CDR3 contains 16 residues. With 2 bases removed from V and 10 bases from J, the gap between germline ends came to 23 bases. The CDR3 region is CASSYPHPGGVSLYTF. The CDR3, as DNA: TGTGCCAGCAGTTACCCCCATCCGGGAGGGGTTTCCCTCTACACCTTC.

The gene calls are TRBV20-1 and TRBJ2-7, with 9 bases aligning to TRBD2. The CDR3 sequence is 10 residues long. CDR1 is DFQATT and CDR2 is SNEGSKA in the germline V gene (reference sequence). V lost 5 bases and J lost 11; bases outside the gene matches: 4. CDR3 in DNA: TGCAGTGCTTCCCAGCGGGAGGAGTACTTC. Translating it yields CSASQREEYF.